This TCR beta chain was obtained from a study of cytomegalovirus exposure and HLA in healthy donors. At the level of the study: Unique TCR beta sequences numbering approximately 120 million came from 150 million to 200 million T cells in an earlier analysis.

A single count supports this clone. Its antigen remains unknown. The PCR employed 60 Vbeta primers together with 13 Jbeta primers. Clones were read by immunoSEQ multiplex PCR, and TCRdb kept only the in-frame ones, dropping some. This table holds about 150,000 clones, around 72% found once. Unmatched junction bases numbered 7, after V lost 5 bases and J lost 3 bases. Germline V lookup: CDR1 SGHAT, CDR2 FQNNGV. The CDR3 totals 15 residues. General observations from the study: Through in vitro validation, three CMV-associated chains were shown to be specific for CMV antigens. Later genetic work tied a missense DCLRE1C variant to beta-chain V and J trimming.

The genes are TRBV11-2 and TRBJ2-1; TRBD1 matches 7 bases. This receptor was obtained from a man in his forties or fifties in good health and CMV-seronegative. The sequenced material came from PBMCs. The CDR3 loop is CASSPRQGDYNEQFF. The CDR3 bases are TGTGCCAGCAGCCCGCGACAGGGAGACTACAATGAGCAGTTCTTC. The variable domain in full, with the rest retrieved from reference TRBV11-2 and TRBJ2-1, is EAGVAQSPRYKIIEKRQSVAFWCNPISGHATLYWYQQILGQGPKLLIQFQNNGVVDDSQLPKDRFSAERLKGVDSTLKIQPAKLEDSAVYLCASSPRQGDYNEQFFGPGTRLTVL.